The 20 T cell receptor beta chains below all came from one sample that was sequenced in a study of identical twins. TCRdb processed the 5' RACE reads anew with MiXCR; each CDR3 protein has one entry. The sample contains hundreds of thousands of distinct CDR3 sequences, about 18% of which appear only once. This sample was shared with a second study, whose subject was T cells expressing NK-cell markers.

Sample: PBMCs. Every receptor here comes from a woman aged 18-29 years in good health.

There are a few counts of this clonotype. This sequence joins TRBV11-1 and TRBJ2-1; TRBD2 agrees at 10 bases. With V trimmed by 2 bases and J by 7 bases, 14 bases remained unmatched. The CDR3 runs to 18 residues. Germline-derived CDR1 and CDR2 are SGHAT and FQDESV (reference sequence). CDR3 nucleotide sequence: TGTGCCAGCAGCTTACCGGTCGGGCTAGCGGGAGATTTTAATGAGCAGTTCTTC. Amino acids: CASSLPVGLAGDFNEQFF.

The CDR3 coding sequence is TGCGCCAGCAGCAGTCTCGGAGGGGGGAACACTGAAGCTTTCTTT. This codes for CASSSLGGGNTEAFF. The gene calls are TRBV5-1 and TRBJ1-1, with D possibly TRBD1 on 6 matching bases. CDR1 and CDR2 (germline): SGHRS, YFSETQ. Between the trimmed V and J ends, which lost 4 bases and 1 base, there was a span of 14 bases. The CDR3 contains 15 residues.

This clonotype was observed a few times. This sequence joins TRBV10-3 and TRBJ2-2; the D is unclear. Trimming took 7 bases from V and 1 from J, leaving 4 bases between them. Germline V gene data show CDR1 as ENHRY and CDR2 as SYGVKD. This CDR3 comprises 12 residues. CDR3 loop: CAINGNTGELFF. DNA of the CDR3: TGTGCCATCAACGGGAACACCGGGGAGCTGTTTTTT.

The rearrangement links TRBV30 to TRBJ2-1; D call uncertain. Looked up from germline, CDR1 is GTSNPN and CDR2 is SVGIG (reference sequence). Trimming pared 0 bases from V and 0 bases from J, leaving 12 bases between. This CDR3 has 16 residues. CDR3 loop: CAWSVGWLSSYNEQFF. For the CDR3, the DNA is TGTGCCTGGAGTGTAGGCTGGCTGAGCTCCTACAATGAGCAGTTCTTC.

V gene TRBV29-1 combines with J gene TRBJ2-7; TRBD2 agrees at 10 bases. This CDR3 region has 13 residues. Germline V gives CDR1 SQVTM, CDR2 ANQGSEA. V was clipped by 6 bases and J by 5 bases; unmatched bases: 7. The CDR3 coding sequence is TGCAGCGTCGAACCTAGCGGGAGTAACGAGCAGTACTTC. Residues: CSVEPSGSNEQYF.

This clonotype showed up just a few times. The V call is TRBV7-9, the J call TRBJ2-1, with TRBD1 matching 9 bases. Germline V gives CDR1 SEHNR, CDR2 FQNEAQ (reference sequence). This CDR3 is 15 amino acids long. Trimming at V came to 11 bases and at J to 2 bases, leaving 10 bases not matched to a gene. The CDR3 here is CAGDREGFTYNEQFF. The DNA for the CDR3 is TGTGCCGGGGACAGGGAAGGGTTTACCTACAATGAGCAGTTCTTC.

This chain links TRBV20-1 with TRBJ2-2; weak D call: TRBD2 (6 bases). The CDR3 contains 14 residues. Germline-derived CDR1 and CDR2 are DFQATT and SNEGSKA (reference sequence). V was pared by 3 bases and J by 5 bases, with 13 bases between. In DNA, the CDR3 is TGCAGTGCTAGGGGGCCGGGAGTTACCGGGGAGCTGTTTTTT. This gives the protein CSARGPGVTGELFF.

The CDR3 nucleotides read TGCGCCAGCAGCTTGGAGGCAGGGCCTTACGAGCAGTACTTC. This translates into CASSLEAGPYEQYF. The V call is TRBV5-1, the J call TRBJ2-7; possibly TRBD1 for D (5 bases). The V end lost 0 bases, the J end lost 4 bases, and 11 bases lay between the germline ends. Germline loops: CDR1 SGHRS, CDR2 YFSETQ. The CDR3 totals 14 residues.

This clonotype was counted only a few times. V is TRBV7-2 and J is TRBJ2-7; TRBD1 or TRBD2 may be the D gene (5 bases each). The ends were cut back, 1 base at V and 2 bases at J, with 21 bases in the middle. Germline values: CDR1 SGHTA, CDR2 FQGNSA. The CDR3 has 18 residues. The CDR3 nucleotides are TGTGCCAGCAGCTTAGTGCCCGGGGCCCCATTCCTCCCCTACGAGCAGTACTTC. Its translation: CASSLVPGAPFLPYEQYF.

This rearrangement joins TRBV7-6 to TRBJ2-3; 11 bases line up with TRBD2. CDR1 is SGHVS and CDR2 is FNYEAQ in the germline V gene. CDR3 length equals 20 residues. V was clipped by 0 bases and J by 2 bases; unmatched bases: 13. The CDR3 reads CASSLADWLAGGGSTDTQYF. The CDR3 DNA reads TGTGCCAGCAGCTTAGCCGACTGGCTAGCGGGGGGCGGATCCACAGATACGCAGTATTTT.

This clonotype was seen many times. The V gene is TRBV7-9, the J gene TRBJ2-1; TRBD2 aligns across 11 bases. The CDR3 extends over 15 amino acids. V trimming: 5 bases; J trimming: 7 bases; junction bases outside the gene matches: 7. Germline V gene lookup returns CDR1 SEHNR and CDR2 FQNEAQ (reference sequence). CDR3 sequence (DNA): TGTGCCAGCAGCCCGACTAGCGGGATCATGAATGAGCAGTTCTTC. Protein product: CASSPTSGIMNEQFF.

This clonotype has only a few counts. The chain carries TRBV20-1 and TRBJ2-4; D unresolved. V gave up 6 bases and J gave up 5 bases, with 14 bases separating them. The CDR3 totals 13 residues. Germline CDR1 reads DFQATT; CDR2 reads SNEGSKA (reference sequence). CDR3 bases: TGCAGTGCCGTAGGGTACGGGCAAAACATTCAGTACTTC. This translates into CSAVGYGQNIQYF.

The CDR3 region has the DNA TGTGCCAGCAGTTCGACAGGGTTCCCCGGGGAGCTGTTTTTT. As protein: CASSSTGFPGELFF. The rearrangement joins TRBV28 to TRBJ2-2; 7 nucleotides agree with TRBD1. Per germline, CDR1 MDHEN and CDR2 SYDVKM. The CDR3 is 14 amino acids. The junction had 5 bases not matched to a gene; V was cut back by 4 bases and J by 6 bases. Looking up the rest from reference TRBV28 and TRBJ2-2 gives the full variable domain: DVKVTQSSRYLVKRTGEKVFLECVQDMDHENMFWYRQDPGLGLRLIYFSYDVKMKEKGDIPEGYSVSREKKERFSLILESASTNQTSMYLCASSSTGFPGELFFGEGSRLTVL.

The CDR3 here is CASLSAPKGEAFF. CDR3 nucleotides: TGTGCCAGTCTGTCCGCTCCAAAGGGTGAAGCTTTCTTT. This chain uses TRBV10-3 with TRBJ1-1; no clear D. V lost 10 bases and J 7 bases, leaving 19 bases between the germline ends. Germline CDR1 reads ENHRY; CDR2 reads SYGVKD. The CDR3 runs to 13 residues.

V usage is TRBV28 and J usage is TRBJ1-2; 9 nucleotides agree with TRBD1. The CDR3 runs to 15 residues. J lost 6 bases, V lost 5 bases, and 10 bases had no gene match. Germline V gene lookup returns CDR1 MDHEN and CDR2 SYDVKM. CDR3 sequence (DNA): TGTGCCAGCAGTCCCACCTCCGGGACAGGGAATGGCTACACCTTC. It is translated as CASSPTSGTGNGYTF.

This chain uses TRBV11-2 with TRBJ2-2, with a weak D call TRBD1 (5 bases). Looked up from germline, CDR1 is SGHAT and CDR2 is FQNNGV. The CDR3 runs to 14 residues. V was cut by 4 bases and J by 4 bases, with 10 bases left in between. This CDR3 reads CASSSTGTTGELFF. The CDR3, as DNA: TGTGCCAGCAGCTCTACAGGAACCACCGGGGAGCTGTTTTTT.

This clonotype was seen only once. V usage is TRBV4-3 and J usage is TRBJ2-1; 10 bases match TRBD1. Trimming removed 4 bases from V and 4 bases from J; junction bases left unmatched: 10. The CDR3 loop spans 17 amino acids. Per the germline V gene, CDR1 is LGHNA and CDR2 is YSLEER. The chain's CDR3 is CASSRSPGQGGYNEQFF. The CDR3 coding sequence is TGCGCCAGCAGCCGCTCGCCCGGACAGGGGGGTTACAATGAGCAGTTCTTC.

The chain couples TRBV5-6 to TRBJ2-3; 8 bases are shared with TRBD1. This CDR3 contains 14 residues. Germline lookup yields CDR1 SGHDT and CDR2 YYEEEE. The V segment lost 6 bases and the J segment 2 bases; nucleotides outside the gene matches: 5. The CDR3 DNA is TGTGCCAGCATAGACAGGGGAATCACAGATACGCAGTATTTT. Protein sequence: CASIDRGITDTQYF.

J is TRBJ2-5 and V is TRBV11-2, with 8 bases fitting TRBD2. The J segment lost 4 bases and the V segment lost 5 bases, leaving 9 bases of the junction unmatched. The CDR3 runs 15 residues. Looked up from germline, CDR1 is SGHAT and CDR2 is FQNNGV. The CDR3 DNA sequence: TGTGCCAGCAGCGCCGTTTCGGCGGGAGGAGAGACCCAGTACTTC. Amino acid sequence: CASSAVSAGGETQYF.

The V and J genes are TRBV20-1 and TRBJ1-2; D is possibly TRBD1 (5 bases). The CDR3 runs to 14 residues. The V gene's germline CDR1 is DFQATT and CDR2 SNEGSKA (reference sequence). Trimming shortened V by 7 bases and J by 2 bases, and 17 bases separated the two germline ends. The CDR3 nucleotides read TGCAGTGTATCAACCGACGAGGGGAACTATGGCTACACCTTC. It encodes CSVSTDEGNYGYTF.